The 32 T cell receptor beta chains listed next were all sequenced from one sample in a study of cytomegalovirus exposure and HLA in healthy donors. PCR primers comprised 60 Vbeta and 13 Jbeta primers. Sequenced by immunoSEQ multiplex PCR; TCRdb stores in-frame clones only, minus some. The sample lists 150,000 or so clones, roughly 85% occurring once. The source material was PBMCs. The receptors shown here come from a man in his late teens or twenties in good health and CMV-seropositive.

This clone has a single count. The chain links TRBV9 to TRBJ1-2; 7 bases line up with TRBD1. With V trimmed by 3 bases and J by 2 bases, 1 base remained unmatched. Germline lookup yields CDR1 SGDLS and CDR2 YYNGEE. CDR3 size: 13 residues. CDR3 nucleotide sequence: TGTGCCAGCAGCGAGACAGGGAACTATGGCTACACCTTC. Amino acid sequence: CASSETGNYGYTF.

The chain has TRBV4-1 and TRBJ2-7, with D tentatively TRBD2 (6 bases). The ends were cut back, 0 bases at V and 4 bases at J, with 13 bases in the middle. Germline CDR1 is MGHRA and CDR2 is YSYEKL. The CDR3 is made up of 15 amino acids. CDR3 region: CASSQEEGRSYEQYF. Written as DNA, the CDR3 is TGCGCCAGCAGCCAAGAGGAGGGCAGGAGTTACGAGCAGTACTTC.

V and J are TRBV6-5 and TRBJ1-5; TRBD1 agrees at 12 bases. With V trimmed by 2 bases and J by 6 bases, 5 bases remained unmatched. The CDR3 runs to 16 residues. CDR1 is MNHEY, CDR2 SVGAGI, per germline. The CDR3 loop is CASSYRGGQGAQPQHF. Written as DNA, the CDR3 is TGTGCCAGCAGTTACCGGGGGGGACAGGGGGCTCAGCCCCAGCATTTT.

The chain carries TRBV5-4 and TRBJ2-1, with 8 bases matching TRBD1. CDR1 and CDR2 from the germline V gene are SGHNT and YYREEE (reference sequence). The CDR3 has 15 amino acids. Losses at the gene ends were 4 bases for V and 8 bases for J; bases not matched to a gene: 11. The CDR3 protein is CASSPRDRFLDEQFF. The CDR3 region has the DNA TGTGCCAGCAGCCCGCGGGACAGGTTTTTGGATGAGCAGTTCTTC. Filled out from reference TRBV5-4 and TRBJ2-1, the complete variable domain reads ETGVTQSPTHLIKTRGQQVTLRCSSQSGHNTVSWYQQALGQGPQFIFQYYREEENGRGNFPPRFSGLQFPNYSSELNVNALELDDSALYLCASSPRDRFLDEQFFGPGTRLTVL.

The chain employs TRBV7-2 and TRBJ2-3; a weak D match, TRBD1 (5 bases). This CDR3 has 16 amino acids. Trimming took off 4 bases at V and 3 bases at J, with 17 bases between the two ends. The germline V gene has CDR1 SGHTA and CDR2 FQGNSA. Here the CDR3 reads CASSSDLRVSTDTQYF. DNA for the CDR3: TGTGCCAGCAGCTCGGATCTCAGGGTTTCAACAGATACGCAGTATTTT.

As to this clone: Other DNA sequences within the sample encode an identical CDR3. V and J are TRBV4-3 and TRBJ2-6; unclear D gene. There are 18 residues in the CDR3. In germline, CDR1 is LGHNA, CDR2 YSLEER. V lost 2 bases to trimming and J lost 0 bases, with 14 bases between them. The CDR3 loop reads CASSQSSSYNSGANVLTF. The CDR3 nucleotides are TGCGCCAGCAGCCAAAGTAGCAGTTATAACTCTGGGGCCAACGTCCTGACTTTC.

The chain couples TRBV7-9 to TRBJ1-2; TRBD1 is a possible D gene (6 bases). CDR1 and CDR2 from the germline V gene are SEHNR and FQNEAQ (reference sequence). The CDR3 covers 16 residues. V gave up 1 base and J gave up 6 bases, with 18 bases separating them. CDR3 loop: CASSLGLTGPPDGYTF. The CDR3 DNA sequence: TGTGCCAGCAGCTTAGGACTGACAGGACCACCGGATGGCTACACCTTC.

The gene calls are TRBV7-9 and TRBJ2-1, with TRBD2 identical over 13 bases. Germline CDR1 reads SEHNR; CDR2 reads FQNEAQ (reference sequence). This CDR3 is 18 amino acids long. The J segment lost 0 bases and the V segment lost 4 bases, leaving 6 bases of the junction unmatched. The CDR3 region has the DNA TGTGCCAGCAGCTCCTCGACTAGCGGGGGGAACTCCTACAATGAGCAGTTCTTC. Its protein product is CASSSSTSGGNSYNEQFF.

The genes are TRBV27 and TRBJ2-2; D gene unclear. The CDR3 runs 16 residues. CDR1 is MNHEY, CDR2 SMNVEV, per germline (reference sequence). V shed 6 bases and J shed 1 base, with 15 bases lying between them. Here the CDR3 reads CASSQTQTLNTGELFF. The CDR3 DNA reads TGTGCCAGCAGCCAGACACAGACGTTGAACACCGGGGAGCTGTTTTTT.

J is TRBJ2-1 and V is TRBV4-3; 7 positions match TRBD2. Germline CDR1 is LGHNA and CDR2 is YSLEER. V trimming: 4 bases; J trimming: 3 bases; junction bases outside the gene matches: 3. This CDR3 has 14 amino acids. The CDR3 DNA reads TGCGCCAGCAGCCGCCGGGGGGACTACAATGAGCAGTTCTTC. Translating gives CASSRRGDYNEQFF.

This clone was counted only a few times. V gene TRBV7-2 combines with J gene TRBJ2-7; TRBD1 matches at 7 bases. CDR1 and CDR2 from the germline V gene are SGHTA and FQGNSA. The CDR3 loop spans 13 amino acids. V shed 5 bases, J shed 7 bases, and the junction held 8 bases outside the gene matches. The CDR3 loop is CASSQTTGSEQYF. DNA for the CDR3: TGTGCCAGCAGCCAAACGACAGGGAGTGAGCAGTACTTC. The full variable domain, its missing parts supplied by reference TRBV7-2 and TRBJ2-7, is GAGVSQSPSNKVTEKGKDVELRCDPISGHTALYWYRQSLGQGLEFLIYFQGNSAPDKSGLPSDRFSAERTGGSVSTLTIQRTQQEDSAVYLCASSQTTGSEQYFGPGTRLTVT.

This chain connects TRBV19 to TRBJ2-5; the D gene is possibly TRBD1 (5 bases). This CDR3 is built from 15 residues. V was pared by 4 bases and J by 4 bases, with 16 bases between. The germline V gene has CDR1 LNHDA and CDR2 SQIVND (reference sequence). The CDR3 coding sequence is TGTGCCAGTAGTACGGCGGCAGGGCCTGGAGAGACCCAGTACTTC. It encodes CASSTAAGPGETQYF.

The chain is built from TRBV4-1 and TRBJ2-2; TRBD1 might be the D (5 bases). V lost 4 bases and J lost 1, with 13 bases in between. Germline V gene data show CDR1 as MGHRA and CDR2 as YSYEKL. CDR3 length: 16 amino acids. The CDR3 nucleotides are TGCGCCAGCAGCCCGACGACAGCCCTGAACACCGGGGAGCTGTTTTTT. This codes for CASSPTTALNTGELFF.

This clone has a single count. This rearrangement joins TRBV4-3 to TRBJ1-3; possibly TRBD1 for D (5 bases). The CDR3 is made up of 19 amino acids. Per the germline V gene, CDR1 is LGHNA and CDR2 is YSLEER. Deletions cut 0 bases from V and 2 bases from J, with 20 bases between. This CDR3 reads CASSQDLLLGGGTGNTIYF. CDR3 nucleotides: TGCGCCAGCAGCCAAGATCTTCTCCTGGGTGGGGGGACTGGAAACACCATATATTTT.

This chain links TRBV11-2 with TRBJ1-5; weak D call: TRBD1 (5 bases). Germline V gene data show CDR1 as SGHAT and CDR2 as FQNNGV. The CDR3 is 11 residues long. Trimming pared 5 bases from V and 11 bases from J, leaving 10 bases between. The CDR3 region is CASSQGRTQHF. The CDR3 region has the DNA TGTGCCAGCAGCCAGGGCCGGACCCAGCATTTT.

The gene calls are TRBV5-1 and TRBJ2-2; 8 bases align to TRBD1. This CDR3 spans 15 amino acids. Per germline, CDR1 SGHRS and CDR2 YFSETQ. Trimming cost V 0 bases and J 3 bases; bases outside gene matches: 1. CDR3 sequence: CASSLDRGDTGELFF. CDR3 sequence (DNA): TGCGCCAGCAGCTTGGACAGGGGGGACACCGGGGAGCTGTTTTTT.

The chain links TRBV2 to TRBJ2-5; 10 positions match TRBD1. CDR3 length: 15 residues. The germline V gene has CDR1 SNHLY and CDR2 FYNNEI. With V trimmed by 5 bases and J by 5 bases, 8 bases remained unmatched. The CDR3 DNA follows: TGTGCCAGCAGTAATCCGGGACAGGGGAGGGAGACCCAGTACTTC. Translation: CASSNPGQGRETQYF.

The chain combines TRBV6-5 with TRBJ2-5; tentatively, D is TRBD1 (5 bases). The length of the CDR3 is 15 residues. Per germline, CDR1 MNHEY and CDR2 SVGAGI. V was shortened by 4 bases and J by 5 bases, with 17 bases between the two germline ends. Written as DNA, the CDR3 is TGTGCCAGCAGTTCTCGGCCCCACAGGAAGGAGACCCAGTACTTC. Its protein product is CASSSRPHRKETQYF.

The chain is built from TRBV7-3 and TRBJ2-3, with 10 nucleotides matching TRBD2. Trimming cost V 4 bases and J 15 bases; bases outside gene matches: 7. The CDR3 sequence is 12 residues long. Germline lookup yields CDR1 SGHTA and CDR2 FQGTGA. This CDR3 is CASSSERGGLYF. CDR3 nucleotides: TGTGCCAGCAGCTCCGAGCGGGGGGGCCTCTATTTT. Full variable domain (outside the CDR3, taken from reference TRBV7-3 and TRBJ2-3): GAGVSQTPSNKVTEKGKYVELRCDPISGHTALYWYRQSLGQGPEFLIYFQGTGAADDSGLPNDRFFAVRPEGSVSTLKIQRTERGDSAVYLCASSSERGGLYFGPGTRLTVL.

The V and J genes are TRBV5-1 and TRBJ1-4; D is possibly TRBD1 (5 bases). The CDR3 length is 15 residues. Trimming took off 4 bases at V and 6 bases at J, with 16 bases between the two ends. Germline-derived CDR1 and CDR2 are SGHRS and YFSETQ. The CDR3 region is CASSPHLQGYEKLFF. The CDR3 coding sequence is TGCGCCAGCAGCCCCCACCTGCAGGGTTATGAAAAACTGTTTTTT.

V is TRBV6-6 and J is TRBJ2-7; a weak D match, TRBD1 (7 bases). CDR1 and CDR2 from the germline V gene are MNHNY and SVGAGI (reference sequence). The CDR3 loop spans 15 amino acids. Trimming took off 4 bases at V and 4 bases at J, with 17 bases between the two ends. In nucleotides, the CDR3 is TGTGCCAGCAGTTTGCACCGACAGGGAGGATACGAGCAGTACTTC. It specifies CASSLHRQGGYEQYF.

The CDR3 loop is CATSREIGGEAEAFF. For the CDR3, the DNA is TGTGCCACCAGCAGAGAAATCGGAGGGGAGGCTGAAGCTTTCTTT. The chain joins TRBV15 to TRBJ1-1, with a possible D match to TRBD1 (5 bases). The CDR3 length is 15 residues. Trimming pared 0 bases from V and 6 bases from J, leaving 14 bases between. The germline CDR1 and CDR2 sequences are LNHNV and YYDKDF (reference sequence).

This clone was seen more than once but under ten times. The same CDR3 is also encoded by other DNA sequences in this sample. This chain uses TRBV4-3 with TRBJ2-7; 8 nucleotides align to TRBD1. The V segment lost 4 bases and the J segment 2 bases; nucleotides outside the gene matches: 4. Germline V gene data show CDR1 as LGHNA and CDR2 as YSLEER. CDR3 length equals 14 residues. The CDR3 nucleotides are TGCGCCAGCAGCCCCGGGACAGGCGCCTACGAGCAGTACTTC. Residues: CASSPGTGAYEQYF.

This chain connects TRBV5-1 to TRBJ2-6; D is unresolved. This CDR3 has 15 residues. Germline V CDR1 and CDR2: SGHRS, YFSETQ. The V end lost 0 bases, the J end lost 4 bases, and 8 bases lay between the germline ends. CDR3 in DNA: TGCGCCAGCAGCTTGGCCTTGGCAGGGGCCAACGTCCTGACTTTC. The encoded protein is CASSLALAGANVLTF.

As for this clone: Mismatch with germline at one junction end may stem from a read error. This chain joins TRBV2 and TRBJ2-1; 12 nucleotides match TRBD2. Germline CDR1 SNHLY, CDR2 FYNNEI. This CDR3 has 16 residues. The DNA for the CDR3 is TGTGCCAGCAGTGTAACTAGCGGGGGGCCCTACAGTGAGCAGTTCTTC. The encoded protein is CASSVTSGGPYSEQFF.

About this clone: Other DNA sequences in this specimen translate into the identical CDR3. The rearrangement uses TRBV5-1 and TRBJ2-5, with TRBD1 identical over 8 bases. This CDR3 spans 14 amino acids. Trimming removed 4 bases from V and 2 bases from J; junction bases left unmatched: 4. Looked up from germline, CDR1 is SGHRS and CDR2 is YFSETQ. As DNA, the CDR3 is TGCGCCAGCAGCGCGGGACAGGCGCAAGAGACCCAGTACTTC. Its translation: CASSAGQAQETQYF.

The gene calls are TRBV18 and TRBJ2-1; 7 nucleotides agree with TRBD2. V shed 6 bases, J shed 8 bases, and the junction held 13 bases outside the gene matches. From germline, CDR1 is KGHSH and CDR2 LQKENI. The CDR3 is made up of 15 amino acids. CDR3 sequence (DNA): TGTGCCAGCTCTCTCCGGACTAGAACGCATGATGAGCAGTTCTTC. Protein product: CASSLRTRTHDEQFF.

V is TRBV7-9 and J is TRBJ1-2; 9 bases agree with TRBD1. Germline V gene lookup returns CDR1 SEHNR and CDR2 FQNEAQ (reference sequence). V gave up 4 bases and J gave up 3 bases; unmatched junction bases: 6. The CDR3 sequence is 15 residues long. The CDR3 spells CASSSGQGYDYGYTF. Here the CDR3 DNA reads TGTGCCAGCAGCTCAGGACAGGGGTATGACTATGGCTACACCTTC.

Note on this clone: One end of the junction is discordant with germline, which a read error may explain. The chain recombines TRBV5-8 with TRBJ2-3; 8 nucleotides line up with TRBD2. From germline, CDR1 is SGHTS and CDR2 YDEGEE. This CDR3 is built from 15 residues. The CDR3 DNA reads TGTGCCAGCGGCTTGGGCAGCGGGGGAACAGATACGCAGTATTTT. The encoded protein is CASGLGSGGTDTQYF.

This sequence joins TRBV10-3 and TRBJ1-1; weak D call: TRBD1 (6 bases). Deletions cut 7 bases from V and 1 base from J, with 19 bases between. CDR3 length equals 16 residues. The germline gives CDR1 ENHRY, CDR2 SYGVKD. In DNA, the CDR3 is TGTGCCATCAACGACAGGAACAGTCGATCGAACACTGAAGCTTTCTTT. The encoded protein is CAINDRNSRSNTEAFF.

This rearrangement joins TRBV9 to TRBJ2-7, with 9 bases that match TRBD2. The CDR3 spans 14 residues. From germline, CDR1 is SGDLS and CDR2 YYNGEE. V was pared by 5 bases and J by 7 bases, with 10 bases of the junction left unmatched. As DNA, the CDR3 is TGTGCCAGCAGTGTCGGCGGGGGGGCGGGTGAGCAGTACTTC. It translates to CASSVGGGAGEQYF.

The chain combines TRBV6-1 with TRBJ1-5; TRBD1 matches at 8 bases. Germline V gene lookup returns CDR1 MNHNS and CDR2 SASEGT. CDR3 length equals 14 residues. J was trimmed by 3 bases and V by 10 bases; bases with no gene match: 8. The CDR3, as DNA: TGTGCCACCATGGACAGGGAGGACAATCAGCCCCAGCATTTT. It codes for CATMDREDNQPQHF.